The clone carrying this TCR beta chain was detected only a few times. Profiling relied on immunoSEQ multiplex PCR, and the TCRdb table lists in-frame clones only, not all of them. The sample consists of under 550,000 clones, approximately 90% of them appearing once. This sample is part of a study of blood T cell repertoires in COVID-19. CDR3 length equals 15 residues. Germline loops: CDR1 SQVTM, CDR2 ANQGSEA. V gave up 0 bases and J gave up 1 base, with 10 bases separating them. This sequence was found in a man younger than 30 with COVID-19, enrolled during active disease. Sequenced input: peripheral blood. This sequence joins TRBV29-1 and TRBJ2-4; TRBD1 is a possible D gene (5 bases). CDR3 DNA: TGCAGCGTTGAAGAAAGGGGTGGTGCCAAAAACATTCAGTACTTC. Translation: CSVEERGGAKNIQYF.